The sample holds many counts of the clone carrying this TCR beta chain. The authors' processing: Using reference gene primer amplification, nucleated cell counts were estimated. The assay was immunoSEQ multiplex PCR, and TCRdb's table has in-frame clones only and misses some. V, J and clone size are taken as reported in that table, and D and trimming were inferred from the DNA itself. The sample includes more than 150,000 clones, approximately 90% seen only once; the top ten take over 0.7%. The sample originates from a study of blood T cell repertoires in COVID-19. Across the study: Donors in the United States, Italy and Spain gave samples during acute or convalescent COVID-19. In each case, the material was cDNA or gDNA derived from T cells, B-cell-depleted T cells, or PBMCs.

V dropped 7 bases and J dropped 0; count of bases not matched to a gene: 5. CDR3 length: 14 residues. CDR1 and CDR2 from the germline V gene are LNHDA and SQIVND (reference sequence). The chain couples TRBV19 to TRBJ1-1; 7 bases line up with TRBD1. Sequenced sample: peripheral blood. The sequence came from a woman under 30 who had recovered from COVID-19. The CDR3 is CASTGGQMNTEAFF. CDR3 DNA sequence: TGTGCCAGTACCGGGGGACAGATGAACACTGAAGCTTTCTTT.